Presented here are 5 T cell receptor beta chains from one specimen sequenced in a study of CD8 T cells in ankylosing spondylitis. Each CDR3 protein is one row after TCRdb ran MiXCR on the 5' RACE reads. The sample lists about 250,000 distinct CDR3 sequences; about 10% were seen once. Specimen: blood, either unsorted or a sorted T cell fraction (not recorded which). Receptors were obtained from a male donor with ankylosing spondylitis or in good health (not recorded which).

Concerning this clonotype: The CDR3 carries no conserved terminal phenylalanine or tryptophan, so it likely arises from a read error. No DNA is shown, since the ends of the CDR3 on it are uncertain; the CDR3 is the one TCRdb lists. This sequence joins TRBV7-9 and TRBJ1-2; the table's D call, TRBD1, was not checked against the DNA. The V gene's germline CDR1 is SEHNR and CDR2 FQNEAQ (reference sequence). The CDR3 is 16 amino acids long, termini counted. CDR3 protein: CASSSGTSLRDYGHTL.

This clonotype was counted many times. This chain connects TRBV7-9 to TRBJ2-7, with D possibly TRBD2 on 6 matching bases. V was pared by 5 bases and J by 4 bases, with 18 bases between. This CDR3 is 15 amino acids long. Germline loops: CDR1 SEHNR, CDR2 FQNEAQ (reference sequence). CDR3 residues: CASSPGLSLAYEQYF. CDR3 coding DNA: TGTGCCAGCAGCCCGGGACTGTCTCTAGCGTACGAGCAGTACTTC.

Ten or more counts support this clonotype. This chain joins TRBV4-2 and TRBJ2-1; 11 bases match TRBD2. Per germline, CDR1 LGHNA and CDR2 YNFKEQ. The CDR3 is 16 residues long. The junction had 5 bases not matched to a gene; V was cut back by 4 bases and J by 3 bases. As DNA, the CDR3 is TGTGCCAGCAGCCGCGGACTAGCGGGCCTCTACAATGAGCAGTTCTTC. Protein product: CASSRGLAGLYNEQFF.

This clonotype was counted many times. The DNA for the CDR3 is TGCGCCAGCAGCTTAAGAGGAACCTACGAGCAGTACTTC. This gives the protein CASSLRGTYEQYF. This sequence joins TRBV5-1 and TRBJ2-7; D is uncertain. CDR1 and CDR2 (germline): SGHRS, YFSETQ. CDR3 length: 13 residues. V was clipped by 2 bases and J by 2 bases, with 8 bases between them. The entire variable domain, with the rest obtained from reference TRBV5-1 and TRBJ2-7, is as follows: KAGVTQTPRYLIKTRGQQVTLSCSPISGHRSVSWYQQTPGQGLQFLFEYFSETQRNKGNFPGRFSGRQFSNSRSEMNVSTLELGDSALYLCASSLRGTYEQYFGPGTRLTVT.

This clonotype was seen at least ten times. The chain combines TRBV12-3 or TRBV12-4 with TRBJ2-5; TRBD1 might be the D (5 bases). The CDR3 extends over 11 amino acids. Trimming took off 1 base at V and 9 bases at J, with 6 bases between the two ends. As DNA, the CDR3 is TGTGCCAGCAGTTTAGGGACATCCCAGTACTTC. Its translation is CASSLGTSQYF.